One sample yielded the 32 T cell receptor beta chains listed below, sequenced in a study of STAT3 mutations in large granular lymphocyte leukemia. Findings of the study overall: Every T-cell large granular lymphocyte leukemia patient had at least one immunodominant TCR beta clonotype.

Their recognized antigens are unknown. Here immunoSEQ multiplex PCR was the method, and the copy in TCRdb shows in-frame clones only, minus some. The data show about 7,000 clones, around three fifths seen once. Sequences were obtained from peripheral blood mononuclear cells. These receptors were taken from a boy younger than 18 with T-cell large granular lymphocyte leukemia. Some clones in this sample may be carry-over from other donors' samples.

This sequence joins TRBV29-1 and TRBJ2-7; 9 positions match TRBD2. With 6 bases clipped from V and 2 bases from J, the junction kept 14 bases outside the gene matches. This CDR3 contains 16 residues. Germline V gene sequence: CDR1 SQVTM, CDR2 ANQGSEA. The CDR3 nucleotides are TGCAGCGTGTCCGGGACTAGCAGGGGAGGAACCTACGAGCAGTACTTC. It encodes CSVSGTSRGGTYEQYF.

This rearrangement joins TRBV29-1 to TRBJ2-2; TRBD1 is a possible D gene (5 bases). The CDR3 extends over 11 amino acids. Trimming removed 7 bases at V and 4 bases at J, with 7 bases between. Germline CDR1 is SQVTM and CDR2 is ANQGSEA. The CDR3 is CSAGLTGELFF. In DNA form, the CDR3 reads TGCAGCGCAGGGCTCACCGGGGAGCTGTTTTTT.

The chain couples TRBV5-4 to TRBJ2-5; D ambiguous. Trimming took off 0 bases at V and 2 bases at J, with 11 bases between the two ends. Germline loops: CDR1 SGHNT, CDR2 YYREEE (reference sequence). The length of the CDR3 is 15 residues. CDR3 amino acids: CASSLAQVEQETQYF. The DNA for the CDR3 is TGTGCCAGCAGCTTGGCGCAGGTGGAGCAAGAGACCCAGTACTTC.

This clone was seen only a few times. The rearrangement joins TRBV29-1 to TRBJ2-5, with D perhaps matching TRBD2 (5 bases). Trimming stripped 7 bases from V and 4 bases from J, with 13 bases between. The germline V gene has CDR1 SQVTM and CDR2 ANQGSEA. CDR3 size: 12 residues. The CDR3 loop reads CSAWAGIETQYF. For the CDR3, the DNA is TGCAGCGCCTGGGCCGGGATAGAGACCCAGTACTTC.

The V and J genes are TRBV2 and TRBJ2-7; possible D gene TRBD1, 6 bases. Trimming took 8 bases from V and 4 from J, leaving 12 bases between them. The germline V gene has CDR1 SNHLY and CDR2 FYNNEI. The CDR3 totals 12 residues. CDR3 loop: CASSKQGYEQYF. The DNA of the CDR3 is TGTGCCAGCTCGAAGCAGGGGTACGAGCAGTACTTC.

The CDR3 here is CASSIYRVYGYTF. The CDR3 bases are TGTGCCAGCAGCATATACAGGGTCTATGGCTACACCTTC. This chain uses TRBV7-2 with TRBJ1-2; tentative D call: TRBD1 (6 bases). V dropped 5 bases and J dropped 4 bases, with 11 bases sitting between them. The CDR3 runs 13 residues. The germline V gene encodes CDR1 SGHTA and CDR2 FQGNSA. The complete variable domain, with remaining parts taken from reference TRBV7-2 and TRBJ1-2, reads GAGVSQSPSNKVTEKGKDVELRCDPISGHTALYWYRQSLGQGLEFLIYFQGNSAPDKSGLPSDRFSAERTGGSVSTLTIQRTQQEDSAVYLCASSIYRVYGYTFGSGTRLTVV.

This clone was observed a few times. V gene TRBV7-9 combines with J gene TRBJ1-2; D is unresolved. Per germline, CDR1 SEHNR and CDR2 FQNEAQ (reference sequence). The length of the CDR3 is 14 residues. Trimming left V 1 base short and J 8 bases short, with 14 bases between. CDR3 loop: CASSLGPSPGGYTF. The CDR3 nucleotides read TGTGCCAGCAGCTTAGGCCCGTCACCCGGCGGCTACACCTTC. Combining the CDR3 with reference TRBV7-9 and TRBJ1-2 gives the whole variable domain DTGVSQNPRHKITKRGQNVTFRCDPISEHNRLYWYRQTLGQGPEFLTYFQNEAQLEKSRLLSDRFSAERPKGSFSTLEIQRTEQGDSAMYLCASSLGPSPGGYTFGSGTRLTVV.

This clone was counted once. The chain couples TRBV7-9 to TRBJ2-7; TRBD1 might be the D (5 bases). The CDR3 consists of 17 residues. The germline gives CDR1 SEHNR, CDR2 FQNEAQ (reference sequence). The ends were cut back, 4 bases at V and 2 bases at J, with 21 bases in the middle. CDR3 region: CASSSIKVSGKAYEQYF. CDR3 nucleotides: TGTGCCAGCAGCTCTATTAAGGTGTCAGGGAAAGCCTACGAGCAGTACTTC.

The V gene is TRBV6-1, the J gene TRBJ1-2; TRBD1 matches 10 bases. Trimming took 3 bases from V and 4 from J; bases not matched to a gene: 5. CDR1 and CDR2 from the germline V gene are MNHNS and SASEGT. This CDR3 has 15 amino acids. CDR3 in amino acids: CASSETGGDSYGYTF. CDR3 coding DNA: TGTGCCAGCAGTGAGACAGGGGGCGATTCCTATGGCTACACCTTC.

CDR3 sequence: CASSSATVASTDTQYF. CDR3 nucleotides: TGCGCCAGCAGCTCGGCGACGGTCGCTAGCACAGATACGCAGTATTTT. The chain is built from TRBV5-1 and TRBJ2-3; no clear D gene. The germline V gene encodes CDR1 SGHRS and CDR2 YFSETQ. The CDR3 has 16 residues. Trimming took off 3 bases at V and 0 bases at J, with 14 bases between the two ends.

This chain uses TRBV29-1 with TRBJ2-3, with TRBD2 matching 8 bases. CDR3 size: 14 residues. Trimming at V came to 6 bases and at J to 0 bases, leaving 5 bases not matched to a gene. From germline, CDR1 is SQVTM and CDR2 ANQGSEA. As DNA, the CDR3 is TGCAGCGTGTCTAGCGGGCTGAGCACAGATACGCAGTATTTT. Translating gives CSVSSGLSTDTQYF.

The genes are TRBV23-1 and TRBJ2-6; 9 bases map to TRBD1. TRBV23-1 is marked as an open reading frame, function uncertain. The V gene end was trimmed by 3 bases and the J gene end by 1 base; junction bases not matched to a gene: 4. This CDR3 contains 17 residues. The CDR3 loop is CASSQPGTGSGANVLTF. The DNA of the CDR3 is TGCGCCAGCAGTCAGCCCGGGACAGGGTCTGGGGCCAACGTCCTGACTTTC.

The CDR3 region is CASSFGTGDYEQYF. CDR3 nucleotides: TGTGCCAGCAGCTTCGGTACGGGGGACTACGAGCAGTACTTC. The chain uses TRBV13 and TRBJ2-7, with D possibly matching TRBD2 (6 bases). The CDR3 totals 14 residues. The germline V gene encodes CDR1 PRHDT and CDR2 FYEKMQ (reference sequence). Trimming left V 3 bases short and J 3 bases short, with 12 bases between.

The chain employs TRBV7-8 and TRBJ2-7, with 8 bases identical to TRBD1. The CDR3 length is 12 residues. CDR1 is SGHVS and CDR2 is FQNEAQ in the germline V gene. V dropped 5 bases and J dropped 5; count of bases not matched to a gene: 2. The CDR3 loop reads CASSAGGNEQYF. The DNA for the CDR3 is TGTGCCAGCAGCGCAGGGGGCAACGAGCAGTACTTC. The full variable domain, with the rest looked up from reference TRBV7-8 and TRBJ2-7, is GAGVSQSPRYKVAKRGQDVALRCDPISGHVSLFWYQQALGQGPEFLTYFQNEAQLDKSGLPSDRFFAERPEGSVSTLKIQRTQQEDSAVYLCASSAGGNEQYFGPGTRLTVT.

The chain is built from TRBV15 and TRBJ1-2; the D gene is possibly TRBD1 (5 bases). There are 15 residues in the CDR3. In germline, CDR1 is LNHNV, CDR2 YYDKDF (reference sequence). The V end was cut by 0 bases, the J end by 3 bases, with 11 bases between. CDR3 in amino acids: CATSRDTGDHYGYTF. CDR3 bases: TGTGCCACCAGCAGAGATACCGGGGACCACTATGGCTACACCTTC.

The V call is TRBV4-2, the J call TRBJ2-1; 9 nucleotides agree with TRBD2. After removal of 0 bases from V and 2 bases from J, the junction contained 8 bases not matched to a gene. The CDR3 runs 18 residues. Germline values: CDR1 LGHNA, CDR2 YNFKEQ. The CDR3 spells CASSQEGSAGGPYNEQFF. CDR3 sequence (DNA): TGTGCCAGCAGCCAAGAGGGGTCAGCGGGGGGACCCTACAATGAGCAGTTCTTC.

The chain carries TRBV4-1 and TRBJ2-7; no firm D call. Trimming took 0 bases from V and 4 from J, leaving 1 base between them. The germline V gene encodes CDR1 MGHRA and CDR2 YSYEKL. This CDR3 spans 11 amino acids. CDR3 region: CASSQEYEQYF. The CDR3 DNA follows: TGCGCCAGCAGCCAAGAGTACGAGCAGTACTTC.

The chain combines TRBV5-5 with TRBJ1-5; TRBD1 might be the D (5 bases). Deletions cut 6 bases from V and 2 bases from J, with 24 bases between. Germline CDR1 reads SGHKS; CDR2 reads YYEKEE (reference sequence). This CDR3 spans 18 amino acids. DNA for the CDR3: TGTGCCAGCACCCGGGGTCCAGGGCAGTTTATCGGCAATCAGCCCCAGCATTTT. Translating it yields CASTRGPGQFIGNQPQHF.

The chain joins TRBV7-9 to TRBJ2-2; the match to TRBD2 covers 10 bases. The length of the CDR3 is 16 residues. CDR1 and CDR2 (germline): SEHNR, FQNEAQ (reference sequence). Trimming took 4 bases from V and 1 from J; bases not matched to a gene: 3. This CDR3 is CASSSRLAGNTGELFF. In nucleotides, the CDR3 is TGTGCCAGCAGCTCCCGACTAGCGGGGAACACCGGGGAGCTGTTTTTT. Supplemented by reference TRBV7-9 and TRBJ2-2, the full variable domain reads DTGVSQNPRHKITKRGQNVTFRCDPISEHNRLYWYRQTLGQGPEFLTYFQNEAQLEKSRLLSDRFSAERPKGSFSTLEIQRTEQGDSAMYLCASSSRLAGNTGELFFGEGSRLTVL.

V usage is TRBV30 and J usage is TRBJ2-1; 10 bases fit TRBD1. This CDR3 region has 16 residues. With 4 bases clipped from V and 6 bases from J, the junction kept 12 bases outside the gene matches. CDR1 is GTSNPN, CDR2 SVGIG, per germline (reference sequence). The CDR3 sequence: CAWTPLGGQGTNEQFF. The DNA for the CDR3 is TGTGCCTGGACACCCCTTGGGGGACAGGGGACCAATGAGCAGTTCTTC.

The rearrangement links TRBV7-9 to TRBJ2-1; maybe TRBD1 (5 bases). The CDR3 extends over 12 amino acids. Germline CDR1 is SEHNR and CDR2 is FQNEAQ (reference sequence). V was shortened by 1 base and J by 12 bases, with 10 bases between the two germline ends. For the CDR3, the DNA is TGTGCCAGCAGCTTAGTGGGCCAGGGGCAGTTCTTC. Translated, it gives CASSLVGQGQFF.

V usage is TRBV29-1 and J usage is TRBJ1-2; D gene unclear. Germline CDR1 and CDR2: SQVTM and ANQGSEA. The CDR3 spans 12 residues. The V and J ends lost 1 base and 3 bases respectively, with 6 bases between them. The CDR3 spells CSVEGRDYGYTF. DNA of the CDR3: TGCAGCGTTGAAGGGAGGGACTATGGCTACACCTTC. Variable domain in full (rest from reference TRBV29-1 and TRBJ1-2): SAVISQKPSRDICQRGTSLTIQCQVDSQVTMMFWYRQQPGQSLTLIATANQGSEATYESGFVIDKFPISRPNLTFSTLTVSNMSPEDSSIYLCSVEGRDYGYTFGSGTRLTVV.

This sequence joins TRBV6-6 and TRBJ2-3; 9 nucleotides match TRBD2. The CDR3 has 14 amino acids. Germline V gene sequence: CDR1 MNHNY, CDR2 SVGAGI (reference sequence). Trimming cost V 8 bases and J 2 bases; bases outside gene matches: 5. CDR3 sequence: CASSLAGNTDTQYF. CDR3 in DNA: TGTGCCAGCTCACTAGCGGGCAACACAGATACGCAGTATTTT.

The rearrangement uses TRBV18 and TRBJ2-7, with D unresolved. The CDR3 has 13 amino acids. V lost 2 bases and J lost 0, with 5 bases in between. Germline assignment: CDR1 KGHSH and CDR2 LQKENI. The CDR3 DNA reads as TGTGCCAGCTCACCAGCTAGCTCCTACGAGCAGTACTTC. As protein: CASSPASSYEQYF. The full variable domain, its missing parts supplied by reference TRBV18 and TRBJ2-7, is NAGVMQNPRHLVRRRGQEARLRCSPMKGHSHVYWYRQLPEEGLKFMVYLQKENIIDESGMPKERFSAEFPKEGPSILRIQQVVRGDSAAYFCASSPASSYEQYFGPGTRLTVT.

J is TRBJ2-3 and V is TRBV27; D is undetermined. The CDR3 length is 15 residues. CDR1 is MNHEY and CDR2 is SMNVEV in the germline V gene (reference sequence). V shed 6 bases and J shed 0 bases, with 13 bases lying between them. Written as DNA, the CDR3 is TGTGCCAGCAGCCGGTGGGAACCTAGCACAGATACGCAGTATTTT. It codes for CASSRWEPSTDTQYF.

The chain is built from TRBV7-9 and TRBJ1-1; D is undetermined. The CDR3 length is 12 residues. The germline V and J ends were trimmed by 5 bases and 4 bases, with 8 bases remaining between them. Germline values: CDR1 SEHNR, CDR2 FQNEAQ (reference sequence). CDR3 in DNA: TGTGCCAGCAGCCTGAGAATCACTGAAGCTTTCTTT. Protein product: CASSLRITEAFF.

This clone appeared a few times. The V call is TRBV5-1, the J call TRBJ2-7; D remains unclear. The germline CDR1 and CDR2 sequences are SGHRS and YFSETQ. Trimming removed 4 bases at V and 5 bases at J, with 13 bases between. The CDR3 covers 13 residues. The CDR3 DNA reads as TGCGCCAGCAGCCGAATACCTGGGAACGAGCAGTACTTC. Protein: CASSRIPGNEQYF. The full variable domain, with the rest looked up from reference TRBV5-1 and TRBJ2-7, is KAGVTQTPRYLIKTRGQQVTLSCSPISGHRSVSWYQQTPGQGLQFLFEYFSETQRNKGNFPGRFSGRQFSNSRSEMNVSTLELGDSALYLCASSRIPGNEQYFGPGTRLTVT.

The rearrangement uses TRBV6-1 and TRBJ1-5; TRBD1 agrees at 8 bases. Germline assignment: CDR1 MNHNS and CDR2 SASEGT. The CDR3 consists of 14 residues. After removal of 6 bases from V and 6 bases from J, the junction contained 7 bases not matched to a gene. The CDR3 spells CASRGQGRVQPQHF. The CDR3 region has the DNA TGTGCCAGCAGAGGACAGGGTAGGGTTCAGCCCCAGCATTTT.

This chain uses TRBV5-4 with TRBJ2-7, with a tentative D call TRBD1 (5 bases). Germline V lookup: CDR1 SGHNT, CDR2 YYREEE (reference sequence). This CDR3 has 14 residues. Trimming cost V 3 bases and J 7 bases, with 17 bases left between them. For the CDR3, the DNA is TGTGCCAGCAGCTCACAGGATCCCCCTAAAGAGCAGTACTTC. It specifies CASSSQDPPKEQYF. Variable domain in full (rest from reference TRBV5-4 and TRBJ2-7): ETGVTQSPTHLIKTRGQQVTLRCSSQSGHNTVSWYQQALGQGPQFIFQYYREEENGRGNFPPRFSGLQFPNYSSELNVNALELDDSALYLCASSSQDPPKEQYFGPGTRLTVT.

DNA of the CDR3: TGTGCCAGCAGCTTAGCTGGGGGAAGCGGGCCCCTCCACTTT. As protein: CASSLAGGSGPLHF. The rearrangement joins TRBV11-2 to TRBJ1-6, with D perhaps TRBD1 (5 bases). The CDR3 extends over 14 amino acids. CDR1 is SGHAT, CDR2 FQNNGV, per germline. With 1 base removed from V and 13 bases from J, the gap between germline ends came to 14 bases.

The chain joins TRBV18 to TRBJ1-6; D gene ambiguous. Germline V gene data show CDR1 as KGHSH and CDR2 as LQKENI. CDR3 length: 14 amino acids. Trimming shortened V by 5 bases and J by 7 bases, and 12 bases separated the two germline ends. The CDR3: CASSSGVGNSPLHF. The CDR3 DNA is TGTGCCAGCTCATCCGGAGTCGGAAATTCACCCCTCCACTTT.

This clone has a handful of counts. The chain has TRBV13 and TRBJ2-7, with D perhaps matching TRBD1 or TRBD2 (6 bases each). The CDR3 has 14 residues. The V gene's germline CDR1 is PRHDT and CDR2 FYEKMQ (reference sequence). Trimming shortened V by 1 base and J by 3 bases, and 10 bases separated the two germline ends. Written as DNA, the CDR3 is TGTGCCAGCAGCTTAGTAGGGGGAGGCTACGAGCAGTACTTC. Protein product: CASSLVGGGYEQYF.